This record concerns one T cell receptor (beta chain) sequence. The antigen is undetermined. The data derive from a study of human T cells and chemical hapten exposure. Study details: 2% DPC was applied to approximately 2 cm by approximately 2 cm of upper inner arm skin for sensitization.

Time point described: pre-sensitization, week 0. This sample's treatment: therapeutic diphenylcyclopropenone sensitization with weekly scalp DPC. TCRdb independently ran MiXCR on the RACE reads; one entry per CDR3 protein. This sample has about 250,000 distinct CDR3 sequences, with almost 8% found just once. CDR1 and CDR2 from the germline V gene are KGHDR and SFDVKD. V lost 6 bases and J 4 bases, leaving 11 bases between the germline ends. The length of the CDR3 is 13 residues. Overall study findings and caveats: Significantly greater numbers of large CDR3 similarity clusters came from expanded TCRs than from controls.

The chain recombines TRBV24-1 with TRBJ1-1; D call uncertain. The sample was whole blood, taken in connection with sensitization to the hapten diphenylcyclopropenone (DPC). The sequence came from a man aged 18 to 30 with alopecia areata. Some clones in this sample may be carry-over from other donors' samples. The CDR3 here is CATSLERGTEAFF. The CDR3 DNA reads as TGTGCCACCAGTCTCGAACGGGGCACTGAAGCTTTCTTT.